This T cell receptor beta chain was obtained from a study of regulatory T cells in long-lasting Graves disease. Study-wide findings and caveats: The study examined only peripheral blood, not thyroid tissue. Public clonotype sharing was higher in persistent than newly diagnosed patients. Lower TCR diversity characterized persistent Graves' patients relative to newly diagnosed patients.

Time point given: newly diagnosed GD, antithyroid drugs for less than 3 months. Extracted RNA from PBMCs served as the source of the TCR library. Libraries of TCR beta came from iRepertoire HTBI primers plus Arm-PCR of CDR3 regions. TCRdb re-derived calls from the multiplex PCR reads in MiXCR, one entry per CDR3 protein. The sample carries hundreds of thousands of distinct CDR3 sequences, about 16% recorded once. Germline lookup yields CDR1 SNHLY and CDR2 FYNNEI. The length of the CDR3 is 14 residues. V was pared by 2 bases and J by 4 bases, with 9 bases between. This clonotype was observed at least ten times. The antigen remains undetermined. The sample also formed part of further work on T cells in Graves' hyperthyroidism and ophthalmopathy.

The sequencing used peripheral blood mononuclear cells (PBMCs), collected at new diagnosis, from a patient treated with antithyroid drugs. This chain uses TRBV2 with TRBJ1-5; no clear D. The receptor's source is a woman in her twenties or thirties with Graves disease. The DNA of the CDR3 is TGTGCCAGCAGTGAACGGGCCGGGAATCAGCCCCAGCATTTT. Its translation is CASSERAGNQPQHF.